A single sample is the source of the 6 T cell receptor delta chains below, sequenced in a study of gamma-delta T cells after stem cell transplantation. TCRdb re-called the RT-PCR reads via CATT. The table shows almost 3,000 delta-chain clones, with approximately 28% occurring only once. The sequenced sample consisted of gamma-delta T cells. Source of these receptors: a human donor. It is not recorded whose cells these are; they may come from a transplant donor.

The chain recombines TRDV3 with TRDJ1; D is undetermined. Germline V gene sequence: CDR1 TVYSNPD, CDR2 GDNSRS (reference sequence). Trimming stripped 1 base from V and 0 bases from J, with 21 bases between. The CDR3 is 17 amino acids. The CDR3 loop is CAFILPKLRENTDKLIF. In DNA, the CDR3 is TGTGCCTTTATCCTGCCTAAACTGAGGGAGAACACCGATAAACTCATCTTT. Variable domain in full (rest from reference TRDV3 and TRDJ1): CDKVTQSSPDQTVASGSEVVLLCTYDTVYSNPDLFWYRIRPDYSFQFVFYGDNSRSEGADFTQGRFSVKHILTQKAFHLVISPVRTEDSATYYCAFILPKLRENTDKLIFGKGTRVTVEP.

With respect to this clone: With only one base between it and a far larger clone, this is likely a read error. The identical CDR3 is also encoded by other nucleotide sequences in the sample. V usage is TRDV2 and J usage is TRDJ1; TRDD3 agrees at 9 bases. Germline loops: CDR1 GEAIGNYY, CDR2 EKD. This CDR3 has 15 amino acids. DNA of the CDR3: TGTGCCTGTGACCCTTTGGGGATACGGACCGATAAACTTATCTTT. This encodes CACDPLGIRTDKLIF.

Regarding this clone: A read error is likely here: a far larger clone is one base away. Other DNA sequences of this sample code for an identical CDR3. The chain carries TRDV1 and TRDJ1, with TRDD3 matching 8 bases. The CDR3 runs 19 residues. V lost 7 bases and J lost 0; bases outside the gene matches: 19. Germline lookup yields CDR1 TSWWSYY and CDR2 QGS. In DNA, the CDR3 is TGTGCTCTTGCACCGTGTACTGGGGATACCCCCCTGTACACCGATAAACTCATCTTT. It translates to CALAPCTGDTPLYTDKLIF.

This clone is medium-sized. The J gene is TRDJ1, the V gene TRDV2; possible D gene TRDD3, 6 bases. The V gene's germline CDR1 is GEAIGNYY and CDR2 EKD. Trimming stripped 1 base from V and 0 bases from J, with 17 bases between. The CDR3 has 17 amino acids. The CDR3 coding sequence is TGTGCCTGTGACACGCTGGGGACCCGGAACTACACCGATAAACTCATCTTT. Its protein product is CACDTLGTRNYTDKLIF.

By share, this clone ranks as medium-sized. V is TRDV2 and J is TRDJ3, with 12 nucleotides matching TRDD3. Germline V gene data show CDR1 as GEAIGNYY and CDR2 as EKD. This CDR3 has 21 residues. V was pared by 3 bases and J by 1 base, with 12 bases of the junction left unmatched. As DNA, the CDR3 is TGTGCCTGTGACTCCCCAGTACTGGGGGATACTGGATCCTGGGACACCCGACAGATGTTTTTC. It encodes CACDSPVLGDTGSWDTRQMFF.

This clone was picked up a small number of times. This chain connects TRDV2 to TRDJ1; D not resolved. Trimming removed 3 bases at V and 5 bases at J, with 33 bases between. The CDR3 is 20 residues long. Germline V gives CDR1 GEAIGNYY, CDR2 EKD. CDR3 residues: CACDLLSNLTTPYTDDKLIF. CDR3 coding DNA: TGTGCCTGTGACCTCCTTTCCAACCTTACGACCCCGTACACCGATGATAAACTCATCTTT.